A single sample gave rise to the 31 T cell receptor beta chains below, sequenced in a study of blood T cell repertoires in COVID-19. Sequenced by immunoSEQ multiplex PCR; TCRdb stores in-frame clones only, minus some. The table includes tens of thousands of clones, just over 85% detected once. Sample: peripheral blood. The receptors originated from a man aged 45-65 years with active COVID-19.

The chain joins TRBV5-1 to TRBJ2-3, with 9 positions matching TRBD2. CDR3 length: 16 amino acids. Germline loops: CDR1 SGHRS, CDR2 YFSETQ. V shed 3 bases and J 5 bases; nucleotides not matched to a gene: 10. The CDR3 DNA reads TGCGCCAGCAGCTCCCTGGGTAGCGGGAGTGGAGATACGCAGTATTTT. It specifies CASSSLGSGSGDTQYF.

This clone was found once. The chain recombines TRBV9 with TRBJ1-2; the D is unclear. Germline-derived CDR1 and CDR2 are SGDLS and YYNGEE. This CDR3 is 11 amino acids long. V lost 4 bases to trimming and J lost 8 bases, with 9 bases between them. The CDR3 loop is CASSSRGGYTF. DNA for the CDR3: TGTGCCAGCAGCTCGCGGGGAGGCTACACCTTC.

The chain couples TRBV11-3 to TRBJ2-1; TRBD2 matches 8 bases. Unmatched junction bases numbered 6, after V lost 0 bases and J lost 5 bases. CDR1 and CDR2 (germline): SGHNT, YENEEA. The CDR3 extends over 16 amino acids. The CDR3 nucleotides are TGTGCCAGCAGCTTAGAGGAGCGGGAGATCAACAATGAGCAGTTCTTC. As protein: CASSLEEREINNEQFF.

This sequence joins TRBV6-5 and TRBJ1-5, with no clear D. Germline V gene data show CDR1 as MNHEY and CDR2 as SVGAGI. V lost 6 bases and J 0 bases, leaving 9 bases between the germline ends. The CDR3 is 14 residues long. The CDR3 DNA reads as TGTGCCAGCAGCCGGGATTTTAGCAATCAGCCCCAGCATTTT. It yields the protein CASSRDFSNQPQHF.

The DNA for the CDR3 is TGTGCCAGCAGCCAAGGGCTTTACGCAGCGGGGGGGCAAGAGCAGTTCTTC. This encodes CASSQGLYAAGGQEQFF. The genes are TRBV14 and TRBJ2-1, with 10 bases fitting TRBD2. This CDR3 spans 17 amino acids. The germline V gene has CDR1 SGHDN and CDR2 FVKESK. V shed 1 base and J 10 bases; nucleotides not matched to a gene: 13.

This chain joins TRBV30 and TRBJ1-2; D perhaps matches TRBD1 (6 bases). Between the trimmed V and J ends, which lost 5 bases and 1 base, there was a span of 17 bases. The CDR3 is 15 residues long. Germline lookup yields CDR1 GTSNPN and CDR2 SVGIG (reference sequence). This CDR3 is CAWARPGTLNYGYTF. As DNA, the CDR3 is TGTGCCTGGGCGAGACCCGGGACACTTAACTATGGCTACACCTTC.

V gene TRBV27 combines with J gene TRBJ1-2; D is uncertain. With 0 bases removed from V and 2 bases from J, the gap between germline ends came to 13 bases. The CDR3 loop spans 16 amino acids. Germline V gene data show CDR1 as MNHEY and CDR2 as SMNVEV (reference sequence). The CDR3 here is CASSLSAGSLNYGYTF. In nucleotides, the CDR3 is TGTGCCAGCAGTTTATCGGCGGGGTCCTTGAACTATGGCTACACCTTC.

The CDR3 DNA sequence: TGTGCCAGCAGCCAACCGGGTAGCAATCAGCCCCAGCATTTT. Its protein is CASSQPGSNQPQHF. The V and J genes are TRBV16 and TRBJ1-5; D gene unclear. V was cut by 2 bases and J by 0 bases, with 5 bases left in between. Germline CDR1 and CDR2: KGHSY and FQNENV. The CDR3 sequence is 14 residues long.

The chain combines TRBV6-5 with TRBJ1-1, with TRBD1 matching over 7 bases. Germline V gives CDR1 MNHEY, CDR2 SVGAGI. The CDR3 is 16 amino acids. The trim removed 2 bases at V and 0 bases at J, leaving 6 bases unmatched. Here the CDR3 DNA reads TGTGCCAGCAGTTACAGGACAGGCCTTATGAACACTGAAGCTTTCTTT. Its translation is CASSYRTGLMNTEAFF.

This chain links TRBV4-1 with TRBJ2-2, with TRBD2 identical over 10 bases. Germline V lookup: CDR1 MGHRA, CDR2 YSYEKL. The junction had 5 bases not matched to a gene; V was cut back by 3 bases and J by 1 base. CDR3 size: 17 residues. The CDR3 DNA follows: TGCGCCAGCAGCCAGGGTAGCGGGAGGATGAACACCGGGGAGCTGTTTTTT. Translated: CASSQGSGRMNTGELFF.

This clone was seen a few times. The chain has TRBV6-2 or TRBV6-3 and TRBJ2-1; 9 bases match TRBD2. V lost 5 bases to trimming and J lost 9 bases; unmatched junction nucleotides: 14. The CDR3 loop spans 16 amino acids. CDR1 and CDR2 from the germline V gene are MNHEY and SVGEGT. CDR3 protein: CASSPPGTSRAGEQFF. The CDR3 DNA reads TGTGCCAGCAGTCCCCCCGGGACTAGCAGGGCGGGTGAGCAGTTCTTC.

The chain uses TRBV5-1 and TRBJ2-1; D gene uncertain. With 2 bases removed from V and 4 bases from J, the gap between germline ends came to 7 bases. Looked up from germline, CDR1 is SGHRS and CDR2 is YFSETQ. The CDR3 runs 13 residues. DNA for the CDR3: TGCGCCAGCAGCTTCCAGGCTTACAATGAGCAGTTCTTC. It yields the protein CASSFQAYNEQFF. The whole variable domain, filled in from reference TRBV5-1 and TRBJ2-1, reads KAGVTQTPRYLIKTRGQQVTLSCSPISGHRSVSWYQQTPGQGLQFLFEYFSETQRNKGNFPGRFSGRQFSNSRSEMNVSTLELGDSALYLCASSFQAYNEQFFGPGTRLTVL.

The rearrangement uses TRBV19 and TRBJ1-1; 7 bases line up with TRBD1. The V segment lost 10 bases and the J segment 5 bases; nucleotides outside the gene matches: 10. The germline V gene has CDR1 LNHDA and CDR2 SQIVND (reference sequence). This CDR3 has 13 amino acids. The CDR3, as DNA: TGTGCCACGACACAGGGGCCTAGGACTGAAGCTTTCTTT. Protein sequence: CATTQGPRTEAFF.

The V and J genes are TRBV9 and TRBJ2-1, with TRBD1 matching over 8 bases. The junction had 10 bases not matched to a gene; V was cut back by 4 bases and J by 7 bases. The CDR3 sequence is 15 residues long. The germline V gene encodes CDR1 SGDLS and CDR2 YYNGEE. This CDR3 reads CASSPSTGEANEQFF. Written as DNA, the CDR3 is TGTGCCAGCAGCCCCTCGACAGGGGAGGCAAATGAGCAGTTCTTC. The entire variable domain, with the rest obtained from reference TRBV9 and TRBJ2-1, is as follows: DSGVTQTPKHLITATGQRVTLRCSPRSGDLSVYWYQQSLDQGLQFLIQYYNGEERAKGNILERFSAQQFPDLHSELNLSSLELGDSALYFCASSPSTGEANEQFFGPGTRLTVL.

This clone has more than one count but fewer than ten. This chain joins TRBV19 and TRBJ1-5, with D perhaps TRBD1 (6 bases). This CDR3 is built from 13 residues. V was pared by 7 bases and J by 7 bases, with 14 bases between. CDR1 is LNHDA, CDR2 SQIVND, per germline (reference sequence). CDR3 region: CASTQGWGQPQHF. CDR3 coding DNA: TGTGCCAGTACACAGGGCTGGGGACAGCCCCAGCATTTT.

V is TRBV19 and J is TRBJ1-6; 7 bases align to TRBD1. CDR3 size: 13 residues. The ends lost 5 bases at V and 10 bases at J; junction bases unmatched: 5. Germline CDR1 is LNHDA and CDR2 is SQIVND (reference sequence). The CDR3 nucleotides read TGTGCCAGTAGTCCTCGGGACAGATCACCCCTCCACTTT. It translates to CASSPRDRSPLHF.

This clone was seen only once. The V call is TRBV10-3, the J call TRBJ2-7, with 7 bases matching TRBD1. Germline assignment: CDR1 ENHRY and CDR2 SYGVKD. Trimming at V came to 2 bases and at J to 0 bases, leaving 4 bases not matched to a gene. CDR3 length: 15 residues. The CDR3 DNA sequence: TGTGCCATCAGTGAGAGGGACAGCCTCTCCTACGAGCAGTACTTC. Protein: CAISERDSLSYEQYF.

V is TRBV5-1 and J is TRBJ1-5; no firm D call. This CDR3 is built from 14 residues. CDR1 and CDR2 from the germline V gene are SGHRS and YFSETQ. The V end lost 0 bases, the J end lost 5 bases, and 9 bases lay between the germline ends. The CDR3 DNA reads TGCGCCAGCAGCTTGGGCCGGGGAGATCAGCCCCAGCATTTT. This codes for CASSLGRGDQPQHF.

The CDR3 loop reads CASSIRGVTDTQYF. In DNA form, the CDR3 reads TGTGCCAGTAGTATACGCGGGGTTACAGATACGCAGTATTTT. V gene TRBV19 combines with J gene TRBJ2-3; D is possibly TRBD2 (6 bases). The CDR3 is made up of 14 amino acids. V lost 2 bases and J lost 3, with 9 bases in between. Germline CDR1 is LNHDA and CDR2 is SQIVND (reference sequence).

The chain carries TRBV6-5 and TRBJ2-1; maybe TRBD2 (5 bases). This CDR3 contains 14 residues. V was shortened by 7 bases and J by 8 bases, with 18 bases between the two germline ends. Per the germline V gene, CDR1 is MNHEY and CDR2 is SVGAGI. The CDR3 DNA reads TGTGCCAGCAATCAACGGGGAGTTAGGGATGAGCAGTTCTTC. It encodes CASNQRGVRDEQFF.

This clone was detected once. V and J are TRBV5-1 and TRBJ1-4, with D maybe TRBD1 (5 bases). The CDR3 loop spans 15 amino acids. V shed 0 bases and J shed 6 bases, with 12 bases lying between them. CDR1 is SGHRS and CDR2 is YFSETQ in the germline V gene. CDR3 loop: CASSLVGAEDEKLFF. The CDR3 coding sequence is TGCGCCAGCAGCTTGGTAGGGGCAGAGGATGAAAAACTGTTTTTT.

This clone was observed once. The rearrangement joins TRBV19 to TRBJ1-1, with TRBD1 as a possible D gene (5 bases). CDR1 and CDR2 from the germline V gene are LNHDA and SQIVND (reference sequence). V lost 3 bases and J lost 1, with 6 bases in between. The CDR3 extends over 13 amino acids. This CDR3 is CASSIGQNTEAFF. DNA of the CDR3: TGTGCCAGTAGTATTGGACAGAACACTGAAGCTTTCTTT.

The rearrangement uses TRBV7-8 and TRBJ2-1; 8 bases align to TRBD1. CDR1 is SGHVS, CDR2 FQNEAQ, per germline. After removal of 1 base from V and 3 bases from J, the junction contained 11 bases not matched to a gene. The CDR3 length is 18 residues. Written as DNA, the CDR3 is TGTGCCAGCAGCTTAGGATTCGGGAGACAGGGGATCTACAATGAGCAGTTCTTC. Encoded protein: CASSLGFGRQGIYNEQFF.

The table lists this clone with a count of one. The chain links TRBV25-1 to TRBJ2-7; D might be TRBD1 (5 bases). This CDR3 has 15 residues. Germline loops: CDR1 MGHDK, CDR2 SYGVNS. With 4 bases removed from V and 0 bases from J, the gap between germline ends came to 13 bases. The CDR3 DNA is TGTGCCAGCAGTGCAGAAGGGGTCCTCTCCTACGAGCAGTACTTC. Its protein product is CASSAEGVLSYEQYF.

A single count supports this clone. V and J are TRBV30 and TRBJ2-3; no clear D. The CDR3 has 15 amino acids. Germline CDR1 GTSNPN, CDR2 SVGIG (reference sequence). The V end was cut by 0 bases, the J end by 0 bases, with 10 bases between. CDR3 bases: TGTGCCTGGAGTGTACACGGGTATAGCACAGATACGCAGTATTTT. Its protein product is CAWSVHGYSTDTQYF.

In its sample, this clone was seen once. This chain joins TRBV29-1 and TRBJ2-1; D might be TRBD1 (6 bases). Germline-derived CDR1 and CDR2 are SQVTM and ANQGSEA. Trimming removed 6 bases at V and 8 bases at J, with 17 bases between. CDR3 length equals 13 residues. The CDR3 region has the DNA TGCAGCGTCACCTATTCAGGGGTCGATGAGCAGTTCTTC. This translates into CSVTYSGVDEQFF.

This clone was seen a handful of times. The J gene is TRBJ1-5, the V gene TRBV24-1, with 8 bases fitting TRBD1. The CDR3 length is 15 residues. CDR1 and CDR2 (germline): KGHDR, SFDVKD. V lost 4 bases to trimming and J lost 7 bases; unmatched junction nucleotides: 8. The CDR3 region is CATSDSRTGNQPQHF. The CDR3 DNA reads as TGTGCCACCAGTGACTCCCGGACAGGGAACCAGCCCCAGCATTTT.

This clone was recorded only once. The rearrangement links TRBV7-9 to TRBJ2-6; no definite D call. Germline V lookup: CDR1 SEHNR, CDR2 FQNEAQ (reference sequence). There are 18 residues in the CDR3. The V gene lost 1 base and the J gene lost 0 bases, with 13 bases spanning the gap. The chain's CDR3 is CASSLVIQPLSGANVLTF. The CDR3, as DNA: TGTGCCAGCAGCTTAGTAATACAGCCTCTCTCTGGGGCCAACGTCCTGACTTTC.

The chain uses TRBV6-5 and TRBJ2-7; 7 positions agree with TRBD1. Germline V gene lookup returns CDR1 MNHEY and CDR2 SVGAGI. The ends lost 7 bases at V and 3 bases at J; junction bases unmatched: 6. The CDR3 is 13 amino acids. The CDR3 DNA reads TGTGCCAGCACCAGGACAGGCCACTACGAGCAGTACGTC. Protein product: CASTRTGHYEQYV.

The chain carries TRBV6-5 and TRBJ2-2; 7 positions match TRBD1. The CDR3 is made up of 15 amino acids. With 6 bases clipped from V and 5 bases from J, the junction kept 9 bases outside the gene matches. The germline V gene encodes CDR1 MNHEY and CDR2 SVGAGI. The CDR3 spells CASSKTGSGTGELFF. For the CDR3, the DNA is TGTGCCAGCAGCAAGACAGGGAGTGGGACCGGGGAGCTGTTTTTT.

CDR3 region: CASSPPAGTEAFF. CDR3 in DNA: TGTGCCAGCAGCCCTCCCGCGGGCACTGAAGCTTTCTTT. The rearrangement uses TRBV5-6 and TRBJ1-1; D unclear. This CDR3 region has 13 residues. Germline CDR1 is SGHDT and CDR2 is YYEEEE. Trimming shortened V by 4 bases and J by 4 bases, and 11 bases separated the two germline ends.